This T cell receptor (beta chain) originates from a study of PD-1 blockade in classical Hodgkin lymphoma. The CDR3 is 14 residues long. Trimming shortened V by 5 bases and J by 0 bases, and 10 bases separated the two germline ends. CDR1 is MNHNS and CDR2 is SASEGT in the germline V gene. Produced via immunoSEQ multiplex PCR; TCRdb's table is partial and in-frame only. The data contain 100,000 or so clones, 85% to 90% of them singletons. Every patient was affected by relapse after autologous stem cell transplantation, while exposure to brentuximab vedotin was not uniform. This clonotype was obtained from a human donor with classical Hodgkin lymphoma. The input for sequencing was peripheral blood mononuclear cells (PBMCs), taken before the second cycle of nivolumab. The chain is built from TRBV6-1 and TRBJ1-1, with unresolved D. CDR3 sequence reads: CASSRAFLNTEAFF. The CDR3 nucleotides are TGTGCCAGCAGTCGGGCCTTCTTGAACACTGAAGCTTTCTTT.